One and the same sample provided the 9 T cell receptor beta chains below, sequenced in a study of immune evolution from preneoplasia to lung adenocarcinoma. Method: immunoSEQ multiplex PCR; TCRdb's copy keeps in-frame clones and lacks some. The sample holds 6,000 to 7,000 clones; 80% to 85% are singletons and the top ten take approximately 3.3%. Sequencing was carried out using FFPE invasive lung adenocarcinoma tissue. The receptors originated from a person aged 55 to 69 with lung adenocarcinoma.

The V and J genes are TRBV4-1 and TRBJ1-2; D is perhaps TRBD1 (6 bases). Germline-derived CDR1 and CDR2 are MGHRA and YSYEKL. V lost 4 bases, J lost 0 bases, and 12 bases lay in between. CDR3 size: 15 residues. The CDR3 spells CASSLEGHPNYGYTF. CDR3 DNA: TGCGCCAGCAGCCTCGAGGGACACCCTAACTATGGCTACACCTTC.

The table lists this clone with a count of one. The genes are TRBV18 and TRBJ2-7, with no clear D. Germline CDR1 reads KGHSH; CDR2 reads LQKENI. This CDR3 spans 12 amino acids. V shed 3 bases and J shed 5 bases, with 8 bases lying between them. The CDR3 DNA reads TGTGCCAGCTCACCGCAGCAGGACGAGCAGTACTTC. Translating gives CASSPQQDEQYF.

There are a few counts of this clone. The V and J genes are TRBV19 and TRBJ2-4; D is undetermined. This CDR3 is 13 amino acids long. Germline CDR1 and CDR2: LNHDA and SQIVND (reference sequence). The V gene lost 7 bases and the J gene lost 9 bases, with 16 bases spanning the gap. Written as DNA, the CDR3 is TGTGCCAGTACTGGTACGTGGGGTGGCATTCAGTACTTC. Its translation: CASTGTWGGIQYF. The full variable domain, its missing parts supplied by reference TRBV19 and TRBJ2-4, is DGGITQSPKYLFRKEGQNVTLSCEQNLNHDAMYWYRQDPGQGLRLIYYSQIVNDFQKGDIAEGYSVSREKKESFPLTVTSAQKNPTAFYLCASTGTWGGIQYFGAGTRLSVL.

This chain uses TRBV29-1 with TRBJ1-1; no definite D call. There are 13 residues in the CDR3. Trimming stripped 8 bases from V and 1 base from J, with 14 bases between. CDR1 and CDR2 from the germline V gene are SQVTM and ANQGSEA. CDR3 nucleotides: TGCAGCTTCAGTCAGCTTGAGAACACTGAAGCTTTCTTT. It encodes CSFSQLENTEAFF.

This chain uses TRBV9 with TRBJ2-7; 8 bases agree with TRBD1. V was pared by 3 bases and J by 1 base, with 6 bases of the junction left unmatched. The germline CDR1 and CDR2 sequences are SGDLS and YYNGEE. CDR3 length: 15 residues. CDR3 amino acids: CASSGNTGGSYEQYF. The CDR3 DNA reads as TGTGCCAGCAGCGGAAACACAGGGGGTTCCTACGAGCAGTACTTC.

The genes are TRBV11-2 and TRBJ2-6, with 7 bases identical to TRBD1. This CDR3 contains 16 residues. V dropped 1 base and J dropped 4; count of bases not matched to a gene: 4. Per germline, CDR1 SGHAT and CDR2 FQNNGV. The chain's CDR3 is CASSLGQGGGANVLTF. CDR3 nucleotide sequence: TGTGCCAGCAGCTTAGGACAGGGCGGCGGGGCCAACGTCCTGACTTTC.

The chain carries TRBV30 and TRBJ2-2; tentative D call: TRBD1 (6 bases). This CDR3 region has 14 residues. Germline-derived CDR1 and CDR2 are GTSNPN and SVGIG (reference sequence). V dropped 8 bases and J dropped 1 base, with 14 bases sitting between them. CDR3 region: CAGQGGLNTGELFF. The CDR3 bases are TGTGCCGGCCAAGGGGGTCTGAACACCGGGGAGCTGTTTTTT.

This clone turned up a few times. For the CDR3, the DNA is TGCGCCAGCAGAAACATGACTAGCGGGTACAATGAGCAGTTCTTC. It codes for CASRNMTSGYNEQFF. This chain links TRBV5-1 with TRBJ2-1, with TRBD2 matching over 10 bases. With 5 bases clipped from V and 4 bases from J, the junction kept 6 bases outside the gene matches. Germline V gene data show CDR1 as SGHRS and CDR2 as YFSETQ. The CDR3 has 15 amino acids.

This chain links TRBV25-1 with TRBJ2-7, with 9 nucleotides matching TRBD1. Germline assignment: CDR1 MGHDK and CDR2 SYGVNS. V was pared by 5 bases and J by 1 base, with 6 bases of the junction left unmatched. This CDR3 contains 15 residues. The CDR3 nucleotides are TGTGCCAGCAGTCCAACAGGGGGCTGGTCCTACGAGCAGTACTTC. It is translated as CASSPTGGWSYEQYF.